This T cell receptor beta chain was profiled in a study of CD4 T cell repertoires in COVID-19. On the study more broadly: CFSE-low cells expanded approximately eleven days with IL-2, then restimulated with other coronavirus spikes. Study observations and caveats: Suggested intraclonal diversification: top SARS-CoV-2-reactive clonotypes appeared in two or three memory subsets. In SARS-CoV and/or HKU1 spike cultures, between roughly 7 and 25% of SARS-CoV-2 clonotypes reappeared.

The CDR3 consists of 14 residues. Germline CDR1 SGHNT, CDR2 YYREEE (reference sequence). J lost 6 bases, V lost 4 bases, and 8 bases had no gene match. Sequencing was done directly on freshly isolated, uncultured memory T cells. TCRdb's copy holds only in-frame clones and misses some; the assay was immunoSEQ multiplex PCR. In the table there are about 75,000 clones, under 90% of which are singletons. About this clone itself: Antigen: not known.

The receptor comes from a human donor who had COVID-19. The source was CD4+ T cells from peripheral blood, collected after recovery from COVID-19. This chain connects TRBV5-4 to TRBJ2-7, with 9 bases aligning to TRBD1. Here the CDR3 reads CASSPGQGTGEQYF. Written as DNA, the CDR3 is TGTGCCAGCAGCCCAGGACAGGGGACGGGCGAGCAGTACTTC.